This T cell receptor beta chain was sequenced during a study of CD8 T cells in Susac syndrome. V shed 1 base, J shed 4 bases, and the junction held 6 bases outside the gene matches. CDR3 length: 15 residues. Germline assignment: CDR1 SEHNR and CDR2 FQNEAQ (reference sequence). Sequencing of TCR beta was undertaken in CD8+ and CD4+ T cells derived from blood. TEMRA cells were FACS-enriched and CD8+ and CD4+ T cells negatively isolated. Random-hexamer reverse transcription was applied to about 0.45 to 1 ug RNA. Amplification of TCR beta CDR3 spanned 54 Vbeta and 13 Jbeta via immunoSEQ multiplex PCR. Each CDR3 protein is one row after TCRdb ran MiXCR on the immunoSEQ multiplex PCR reads. The table records some 400,000 distinct CDR3 sequences, 85% of them present only once.

The sequenced sample was CD8+ T cells from PBMCs. The source of this sequence is a human donor with multiple sclerosis. The rearrangement joins TRBV7-9 to TRBJ1-1; 7 bases align to TRBD1. The CDR3: CASSLGSQGGTEAFF. CDR3 in DNA: TGTGCCAGCAGCTTAGGAAGCCAGGGGGGCACTGAAGCTTTCTTT.